Only a few counts were recorded for the clone carrying this T cell receptor beta chain. Its antigen remains unidentified. The sample belongs to a study of T-cell reconstitution after alpha-beta-depleted transplantation in children. For TCRbeta, the library was prepared with unique molecular identifiers. TCRdb called the PCR reads again in MiXCR, with one record for every CDR3 protein. Of a few hundred thousand distinct CDR3 sequences listed, about 17% are singletons. Whole-study results and caveats: In patients about two months after transplant, alpha-beta T cells reportedly arose from several hundred expanded graft clones. One year after transplant, T-cell counts and diversity came mostly from newly produced T cells. The study traced high day-60 TCRbeta diversity in some patients to surviving recipient T cells and thymic progenitors.

The CDR3 runs 14 residues. Deletions cut 3 bases from V and 1 base from J, with 6 bases between. Germline V gene data show CDR1 as LGHNA and CDR2 as YSLEER. The origin of this receptor is a boy less than two years old who had a stem cell transplant for Wiskott-Aldrich syndrome, so the T cells may come from the graft donor. The material was PBMCs, mostly from graft donor cells, obtained 360 days after TCRalphabeta/CD19-depleted stem cell transplant. The chain is built from TRBV4-3 and TRBJ2-2; D is undetermined. The CDR3 nucleotides read TGCGCCAGCAGCCAGCATTTGAACACCGGGGAGCTGTTTTTT. Translating it yields CASSQHLNTGELFF.